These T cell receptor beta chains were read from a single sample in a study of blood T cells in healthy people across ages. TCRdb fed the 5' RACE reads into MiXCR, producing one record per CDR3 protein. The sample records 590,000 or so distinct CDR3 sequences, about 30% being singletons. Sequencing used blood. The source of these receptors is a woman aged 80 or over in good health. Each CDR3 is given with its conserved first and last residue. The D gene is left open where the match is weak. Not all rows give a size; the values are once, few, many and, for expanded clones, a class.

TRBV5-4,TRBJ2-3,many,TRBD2,CAGGTSGVDTQYF,TGTGCCGGAGGTACTAGCGGGGTCGATACGCAGTATTTT
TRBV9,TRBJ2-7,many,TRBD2,CASSVSSGGTYYEQYF,TGTGCCAGCAGCGTATCTAGCGGGGGGACATACTACGAGCAGTACTTC
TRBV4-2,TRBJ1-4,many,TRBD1,CASSLRQGATNEKLFF,TGTGCCAGCAGCCTCAGACAGGGAGCAACTAATGAAAAACTGTTTTTT
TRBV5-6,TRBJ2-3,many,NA,CASSAGQLTDTQYF,TGTGCCAGCAGCGCGGGACAGCTCACAGATACGCAGTATTTT
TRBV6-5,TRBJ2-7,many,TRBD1,CASSASTGAYEQYF,TGTGCCAGCAGTGCCTCGACAGGGGCCTACGAGCAGTACTTC
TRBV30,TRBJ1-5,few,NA,CAWSVVPNQPQHF,TGTGCCTGGAGTGTGGTACCCAATCAGCCCCAGCATTTT
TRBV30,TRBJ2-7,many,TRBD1,CAWSGQGYEQYF,TGTGCCTGGAGTGGACAGGGCTACGAGCAGTACTTC
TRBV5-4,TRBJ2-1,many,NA,CASSLAGALRNEQFF,TGTGCCAGCAGCTTGGCAGGGGCGCTCAGGAATGAGCAGTTCTTC
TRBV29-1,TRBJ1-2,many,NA,CSVGGNGYTF,TGCAGCGTCGGGGGAAATGGCTACACCTTC
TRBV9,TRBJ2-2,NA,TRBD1,CASSATGTEPTGELFF,TGTGCCAGCAGCGCAACCGGGACAGAACCCACCGGGGAGCTGTTTTTT